These 30 T cell receptor beta chains came from one sample sequenced in a study of T cells in Graves' hyperthyroidism and ophthalmopathy (dated by TCRdb to the late 2010s). The protocol used for the library was multiplex PCR. These reads were obtained on an Illumina HiSeq 2000. Amplification of TCR beta CDR3 regions was carried out from RNA transcripts. A first-round RT-PCR of the TCR CDR3 used the HTBI primer set with the Qiagen OneStep RT-PCR kit. TCRdb ran its own pipeline on the public reads, namely fastp trimming at Q25 and MiXCR clone calling, and kept in-frame beta chains. Each CDR3 protein appears once, grouped with its most common genes and DNA. This sample lists some 600,000 distinct CDR3 sequences; 40% to 55% were detected once. The ten most abundant clones make up roughly 8.2% of the sample. Sequenced sample: peripheral blood or thyroid tissue (not recorded which). Receptors originate from a woman between 18 and 30 years old with Graves' hyperthyroidism. Donor details come from another sample of the same person, matched by shared clones.

The rearrangement joins TRBV7-2 to TRBJ2-7; TRBD2 aligns across 10 bases. Germline CDR1 SGHTA, CDR2 FQGNSA. Losses at the gene ends were 5 bases for V and 0 bases for J; bases not matched to a gene: 7. The CDR3 extends over 16 amino acids. In nucleotides, the CDR3 is TGTGCCAGCAGCCAAGCTAGCGGGAGCCCCTCCTACGAGCAGTACTTC. As protein: CASSQASGSPSYEQYF.

Note on this clonotype: The CDR3 carries no conserved terminal phenylalanine or tryptophan, so it likely arises from a read error. The genes are TRBV7-9 and TRBJ2-7, with TRBD1 identical over 8 bases. V was clipped by 5 bases and J by 4 bases; unmatched bases: 4. Germline lookup yields CDR1 SEHNR and CDR2 FQNEAQ (reference sequence). The CDR3 loop spans 13 amino acids. CDR3 sequence reads: CASSPGTGYEQYS. The CDR3 coding sequence is TGTGCCAGCAGCCCCGGGACAGGATACGAGCAGTACTCC.

Only a few counts were recorded for this clonotype. The chain has TRBV2 and TRBJ1-2, with D possibly matching TRBD1 (5 bases). Germline loops: CDR1 SNHLY, CDR2 FYNNEI. The germline V and J ends were trimmed by 5 bases and 7 bases, with 17 bases remaining between them. This CDR3 comprises 14 residues. CDR3 residues: CASSYSWGSGGYTF. DNA of the CDR3: TGTGCCAGCAGTTACTCGTGGGGGAGTGGTGGCTACACCTTC.

This clonotype showed up just a few times. V and J are TRBV2 and TRBJ2-2; D possibly corresponds to TRBD2 (5 bases). CDR3 length equals 16 residues. V was pared by 6 bases and J by 4 bases, with 18 bases between. Per germline, CDR1 SNHLY and CDR2 FYNNEI. The CDR3 bases are TGTGCCAGCAGCTTGGGGTCCAAGGCGGGCACCGGGGAGCTGTTTTTT. Protein: CASSLGSKAGTGELFF.

The chain joins TRBV19 to TRBJ1-4; D possibly corresponds to TRBD1 (6 bases). Looked up from germline, CDR1 is LNHDA and CDR2 is SQIVND (reference sequence). This CDR3 has 14 residues. V lost 3 bases and J 8 bases, leaving 13 bases between the germline ends. CDR3 region: CASSISRQAEKLFF. DNA for the CDR3: TGTGCCAGTAGTATTTCACGACAGGCGGAAAAACTGTTTTTT.

This chain uses TRBV5-4 with TRBJ2-7, with D possibly being TRBD1 (6 bases). The germline V and J ends were trimmed by 3 bases and 3 bases, with 16 bases remaining between them. The CDR3 is made up of 15 amino acids. CDR1 is SGHNT, CDR2 YYREEE, per germline (reference sequence). CDR3 sequence: CASSSAWDKDYEQYF. Here the CDR3 DNA reads TGTGCCAGCAGCTCGGCCTGGGACAAGGACTACGAGCAGTACTTC.

Points on this clonotype: One end of the junction is discordant with germline, which a read error may explain. The chain has TRBV20-1 and TRBJ2-7; possibly TRBD1 or TRBD2 for D (5 bases each). This CDR3 is built from 14 residues. Germline-derived CDR1 and CDR2 are DFQATT and SNEGSKA (reference sequence). CDR3 amino acids: CSAREQGLGDEQYF. The CDR3, as DNA: TGCAGTGCCAGAGAGCAGGGCTTGGGGGACGAGCAGTACTTC.

Turning to this clonotype: With a much larger clone just one base away, this may be a read error. This chain uses TRBV7-2 with TRBJ1-1; maybe TRBD1 (5 bases). V lost 5 bases and J lost 6, with 13 bases in between. This CDR3 is built from 13 residues. CDR1 SGHTA and CDR2 FQGNSA come from the germline V gene. CDR3 coding DNA: TGTGCCAGCAGCCCCAGGAGGGGCGCTGAAGCTTTCTTT. It is translated as CASSPRRGAEAFF. The whole variable domain, filled in from reference TRBV7-2 and TRBJ1-1, reads GAGVSQSPSNKVTEKGKDVELRCDPISGHTALYWYRQSLGQGLEFLIYFQGNSAPDKSGLPSDRFSAERTGGSVSTLTIQRTQQEDSAVYLCASSPRRGAEAFFGQGTRLTVV.

This clonotype showed up many times. The V gene is TRBV13, the J gene TRBJ1-2, with D tentatively TRBD1 (5 bases). The CDR3 spans 14 residues. V was pared by 2 bases and J by 6 bases, with 13 bases between. Germline V gene sequence: CDR1 PRHDT, CDR2 FYEKMQ (reference sequence). The CDR3 loop reads CASSLRGVEDGYTF. CDR3 coding DNA: TGTGCCAGCAGCTTAAGGGGCGTGGAGGATGGCTACACCTTC.

This clonotype occurred a few times. The rearrangement joins TRBV7-3 to TRBJ2-5, with D tentatively TRBD1 (6 bases). CDR1 and CDR2 from the germline V gene are SGHTA and FQGTGA. The CDR3 totals 15 residues. The V gene lost 4 bases and the J gene lost 4 bases, with 16 bases spanning the gap. As DNA, the CDR3 is TGTGCCAGCAGCTATACAGGGTCCGTTCGAGAGACCCAGTACTTC. Protein sequence: CASSYTGSVRETQYF.

In this sample, this clonotype turned up a few times. The chain couples TRBV25-1 to TRBJ1-3; D ambiguous. The CDR3 has 12 residues. CDR1 is MGHDK and CDR2 is SYGVNS in the germline V gene. V was cut by 5 bases and J by 9 bases, with 11 bases left in between. In DNA form, the CDR3 reads TGTGCCAGCAGTTCTAGCAGGTTCACCATATATTTT. This translates into CASSSSRFTIYF.

The chain recombines TRBV7-3 with TRBJ1-4; D possibly corresponds to TRBD1 (5 bases). Germline V gene sequence: CDR1 SGHTA, CDR2 FQGTGA. V gave up 6 bases and J gave up 12 bases, with 11 bases separating them. This CDR3 spans 11 amino acids. The CDR3 is CASRDRGELFF. CDR3 sequence (DNA): TGTGCCAGCAGGGATCGGGGGGAACTGTTTTTT.

The chain has TRBV15 and TRBJ1-1; D is unresolved. The V gene's germline CDR1 is LNHNV and CDR2 YYDKDF (reference sequence). Trimming stripped 3 bases from V and 3 bases from J, with 11 bases between. The CDR3 runs 14 residues. CDR3 coding DNA: TGTGCCACCAGCAGCAGGCCCATCGACACTGAAGCTTTCTTT. It encodes CATSSRPIDTEAFF. The full variable domain, its missing parts supplied by reference TRBV15 and TRBJ1-1, is DAMVIQNPRYQVTQFGKPVTLSCSQTLNHNVMYWYQQKSSQAPKLLFHYYDKDFNNEADTPDNFQSRRPNTSFCFLDIRSPGLGDTAMYLCATSSRPIDTEAFFGQGTRLTVV.

This chain uses TRBV7-2 with TRBJ1-2, with TRBD1 as a possible D gene (5 bases). Germline assignment: CDR1 SGHTA and CDR2 FQGNSA. This CDR3 contains 16 residues. Trimming shortened V by 3 bases and J by 4 bases, and 18 bases separated the two germline ends. The CDR3 nucleotides read TGTGCCAGCAGCTTGTCCGACAGTGAGGCCCTCTATGGCTACACCTTC. It codes for CASSLSDSEALYGYTF.

The rearrangement joins TRBV10-1 to TRBJ2-5; 10 positions agree with TRBD1. Germline CDR1 is WNHNN and CDR2 is SYGVQD (reference sequence). This CDR3 comprises 15 residues. Trimming removed 3 bases from V and 3 bases from J; junction bases left unmatched: 4. Written as DNA, the CDR3 is TGCGCCAGCAGTGATTACGGGACAGGGGAAGAGACCCAGTACTTC. This codes for CASSDYGTGEETQYF.

This chain connects TRBV2 to TRBJ1-1; D is unresolved. The germline gives CDR1 SNHLY, CDR2 FYNNEI. The CDR3 is made up of 14 amino acids. With 7 bases removed from V and 0 bases from J, the gap between germline ends came to 12 bases. CDR3 residues: CASKYSTMNTEAFF. CDR3 coding DNA: TGTGCCAGCAAGTACAGTACCATGAACACTGAAGCTTTCTTT.

This clonotype was recorded many times. The V call is TRBV10-2, the J call TRBJ1-5, with D possibly TRBD1 on 6 matching bases. The germline V and J ends were trimmed by 7 bases and 2 bases, with 9 bases remaining between them. The CDR3 covers 13 residues. Germline V lookup: CDR1 WSHSY, CDR2 SAAADI. The CDR3 nucleotides read TGCGCCAGCACAGGGGATGGCAATCAGCCCCAGCATTTT. Its protein is CASTGDGNQPQHF.

V gene TRBV7-9 combines with J gene TRBJ2-7, with D possibly being TRBD1 (6 bases). The end of the DNA fits TRBJ2-1 better, so the J call may be wrong. CDR3 size: 13 residues. The germline V gene has CDR1 SEHNR and CDR2 FQNEAQ (reference sequence). CDR3 in amino acids: CASSVNRAYEQFF. CDR3 nucleotide sequence: TGTGCCAGCAGCGTAAACAGGGCCTATGAGCAGTTCTTC.

This clonotype was detected ten times or more. This sequence joins TRBV15 and TRBJ1-5; weak D call: TRBD1 (5 bases). This CDR3 has 15 amino acids. V was shortened by 3 bases and J by 3 bases, with 12 bases between the two germline ends. Germline assignment: CDR1 LNHNV and CDR2 YYDKDF (reference sequence). The CDR3 protein is CATSRSDSFNQPQHF. For the CDR3, the DNA is TGTGCCACCAGCAGGTCCGACAGTTTCAATCAGCCCCAGCATTTT.

This clonotype came up a few times. This chain connects TRBV7-9 to TRBJ2-7; tentatively, D is TRBD2 (5 bases). The CDR3 is 16 residues long. CDR1 is SEHNR, CDR2 FQNEAQ, per germline (reference sequence). Trimming took off 1 base at V and 6 bases at J, with 19 bases between the two ends. The CDR3 nucleotides read TGTGCCAGCAGCTTAGGCGGGCCCCTGAAGGTTAGCGAGCAGTACTTC. It translates to CASSLGGPLKVSEQYF.

Notes on this clonotype: The CDR3 does not close with the conserved phenylalanine or tryptophan, likely indicating a read error. J is TRBJ1-2 and V is TRBV5-1; 8 nucleotides match TRBD1. The V gene's germline CDR1 is SGHRS and CDR2 YFSETQ. V lost 0 bases and J lost 5; bases outside the gene matches: 9. The CDR3 extends over 16 amino acids. Here the CDR3 DNA reads TGCGCCAGCAGCTTGGCCCGGACAGGGACGGCATATGGCTACACCCTC. This codes for CASSLARTGTAYGYTL.

This clonotype was observed at least ten times. The chain is built from TRBV25-1 and TRBJ2-7, with D possibly matching TRBD2 (5 bases). The CDR3 consists of 15 residues. The V and J ends lost 1 base and 3 bases respectively, with 13 bases between them. Per the germline V gene, CDR1 is MGHDK and CDR2 is SYGVNS. The CDR3 DNA follows: TGTGCCAGCAGTGAATTTTTTGGACGGGACTACGAGCAGTACTTC. As protein: CASSEFFGRDYEQYF.

The table lists this clonotype with a few counts. The chain couples TRBV29-1 to TRBJ2-7, with TRBD2 matching 12 bases. CDR3 length: 14 amino acids. Trimming took 5 bases from V and 3 from J; bases not matched to a gene: 5. Per germline, CDR1 SQVTM and CDR2 ANQGSEA. For the CDR3, the DNA is TGCAGCGTTATCGGACTAGCGGGATTCTACGAGCAGTACTTC. It is translated as CSVIGLAGFYEQYF.

The table lists this clonotype with a few counts. This rearrangement joins TRBV24-1 to TRBJ2-7, with D hard to call. Germline CDR1 and CDR2: KGHDR and SFDVKD. This CDR3 is 13 amino acids long. V was cut by 4 bases and J by 7 bases, with 13 bases left in between. CDR3 sequence: CATSDLDRNEQYF. CDR3 bases: TGTGCCACCAGTGACCTGGACCGGAATGAGCAGTACTTC.

Only a few counts were recorded for this clonotype. This chain joins TRBV10-3 and TRBJ1-3; D is ambiguous. V gave up 0 bases and J gave up 2 bases, with 11 bases separating them. Germline CDR1 and CDR2: ENHRY and SYGVKD. This CDR3 region has 16 residues. CDR3 region: CAISESAGITGNTIYF. The DNA for the CDR3 is TGTGCCATCAGTGAGTCGGCGGGGATTACTGGAAACACCATATATTTT.

Turning to this clonotype: This may arise from a read error, as a much more abundant clone is one base away. This sequence joins TRBV10-3 and TRBJ1-1, with D possibly matching TRBD1 (5 bases). The CDR3 is made up of 13 amino acids. The germline V gene has CDR1 ENHRY and CDR2 SYGVKD. Trimming removed 3 bases at V and 7 bases at J, with 12 bases between. The CDR3 bases are TGTGCCATCAGTGACTGGGACGGTAGTGAAGCTTTCTTT. The encoded protein is CAISDWDGSEAFF.

This chain joins TRBV19 and TRBJ2-3; TRBD2 aligns across 11 bases. Germline assignment: CDR1 LNHDA and CDR2 SQIVND (reference sequence). This CDR3 is built from 15 residues. After removal of 5 bases from V and 6 bases from J, the junction contained 7 bases not matched to a gene. The CDR3 reads CASSLAGGFVDTQYF. In DNA form, the CDR3 reads TGTGCCAGTAGTCTAGCGGGAGGTTTTGTGGATACGCAGTATTTT.

The sample holds many counts of this clonotype. The J gene is TRBJ2-7, the V gene TRBV2, with D unresolved. Germline CDR1 SNHLY, CDR2 FYNNEI. The CDR3 is 12 amino acids. V shed 4 bases and J shed 5 bases, with 9 bases lying between them. The CDR3 is CASSVKGNEQYF. The CDR3 nucleotides are TGTGCCAGCAGTGTCAAAGGCAACGAGCAGTACTTC. Variable domain in full (rest from reference TRBV2 and TRBJ2-7): EPEVTQTPSHQVTQMGQEVILRCVPISNHLYFYWYRQILGQKVEFLVSFYNNEISEKSEIFDDQFSVERPDGSNFTLKIRSTKLEDSAMYFCASSVKGNEQYFGPGTRLTVT.

The chain employs TRBV5-1 and TRBJ1-5; possible D gene TRBD1, 6 bases. The length of the CDR3 is 17 residues. CDR1 SGHRS and CDR2 YFSETQ come from the germline V gene. Deletions cut 4 bases from V and 6 bases from J, with 23 bases between. The CDR3: CASSDTGFGPDSQPQHF. The CDR3 DNA reads as TGCGCCAGCAGCGACACAGGGTTCGGCCCGGATAGTCAGCCCCAGCATTTT.

The V call is TRBV7-8, the J call TRBJ1-5; the D is unclear. V lost 4 bases to trimming and J lost 7 bases, with 14 bases between them. The germline CDR1 and CDR2 sequences are SGHVS and FQNEAQ. CDR3 length equals 14 residues. The CDR3 DNA is TGTGCCAGCAGCTCCTCCTCCGAAGGGCAGCCCCAGCATTTT. Translation gives CASSSSSEGQPQHF.